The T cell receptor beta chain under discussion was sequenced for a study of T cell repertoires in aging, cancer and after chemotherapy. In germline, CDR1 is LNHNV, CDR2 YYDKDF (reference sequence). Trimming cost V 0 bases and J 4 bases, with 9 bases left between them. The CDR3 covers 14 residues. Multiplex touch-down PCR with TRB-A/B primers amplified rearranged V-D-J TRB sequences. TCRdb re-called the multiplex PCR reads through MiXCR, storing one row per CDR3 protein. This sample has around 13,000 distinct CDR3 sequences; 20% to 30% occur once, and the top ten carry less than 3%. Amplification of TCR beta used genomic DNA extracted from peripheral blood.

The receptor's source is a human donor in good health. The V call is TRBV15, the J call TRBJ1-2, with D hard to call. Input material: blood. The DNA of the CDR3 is TGTGCCACCAGCAGAGAAAAGGGCTCCTATGGCTACACCTTC. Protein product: CATSREKGSYGYTF.